Each of the 11 T cell receptor beta chains below was sequenced from the same sample in a study of T cells in Graves' hyperthyroidism and ophthalmopathy. RNA transcripts provided the source from which TCR beta CDR3 regions were amplified. RT-PCR in the first round (using the HTBI primer set) targeted the TCR CDR3. MiXCR, applied by TCRdb to the multiplex PCR reads, yields one record per CDR3 protein. The table has 550,000 to 700,000 distinct CDR3 sequences, about half seen once; the top ten hold around a fifth. Material for sequencing was peripheral blood or thyroid tissue (not recorded which). Receptors originate from an adult woman with Graves' disease, either hyperthyroidism or ophthalmopathy (not recorded which).

Here the CDR3 DNA reads TGTGCCATCAGTGAGCCGGGTCAGCCCCAGTACTTC. Amino acid sequence: CAISEPGQPQYF. The chain joins TRBV10-3 to TRBJ2-5; D gene unclear. The V end lost 2 bases, the J end lost 9 bases, and 10 bases lay between the germline ends. This CDR3 has 12 amino acids. The germline gives CDR1 ENHRY, CDR2 SYGVKD.

This clonotype was seen many times. This sequence joins TRBV11-2 and TRBJ2-2; D tentatively reads TRBD1 or TRBD2 (5 bases each). V dropped 5 bases and J dropped 3 bases, with 13 bases sitting between them. Germline CDR1 reads SGHAT; CDR2 reads FQNNGV. The CDR3 has 15 residues. The CDR3 coding sequence is TGTGCCAGCAGCGCCATCCGGGGCGACACCGGGGAGCTGTTTTTT. Encoded protein: CASSAIRGDTGELFF.

The chain recombines TRBV11-2 with TRBJ2-5; D not resolved. Germline loops: CDR1 SGHAT, CDR2 FQNNGV. The CDR3 is 16 residues long. Trimming left V 3 bases short and J 5 bases short, with 19 bases between. CDR3 DNA: TGTGCCAGCAGCTTCTATCGACCAGACACCGGGGAGACCCAGTACTTC. Its translation: CASSFYRPDTGETQYF.

In this sample, this clonotype turned up many times. This sequence joins TRBV7-9 and TRBJ1-2, with D perhaps TRBD1 (5 bases). V lost 0 bases to trimming and J lost 8 bases, with 13 bases between them. The length of the CDR3 is 14 residues. CDR1 is SEHNR, CDR2 FQNEAQ, per germline (reference sequence). CDR3 sequence (DNA): TGTGCCAGCAGCTTAGCGAGGCAGGGAAACGGCTACACCTTC. It translates to CASSLARQGNGYTF.

The table lists this clonotype with a count of one. This chain connects TRBV5-1 to TRBJ1-4, with 7 bases identical to TRBD1. Trimming at V came to 4 bases and at J to 5 bases, leaving 17 bases not matched to a gene. CDR1 and CDR2 (germline): SGHRS, YFSETQ. The CDR3 covers 18 residues. The CDR3 DNA is TGCGCCAGCAGCAGACAGGGACCTACCGGTTCGGCAAATGAAAAACTGTTTTTT. It is translated as CASSRQGPTGSANEKLFF.

The chain combines TRBV7-6 with TRBJ1-1; D gene ambiguous. The CDR3 extends over 10 amino acids. V lost 4 bases, J lost 14 bases, and 11 bases lay in between. Looked up from germline, CDR1 is SGHVS and CDR2 is FNYEAQ. CDR3 amino acids: CASSSLTGFF. The CDR3 DNA follows: TGTGCCAGCAGCTCGCTGACCGGGTTCTTT.

Concerning this clonotype: The missing conserved phenylalanine or tryptophan at the end of this CDR3 makes a read error likely. This rearrangement joins TRBV5-1 to TRBJ1-1, with D possibly TRBD1 on 6 matching bases. The V gene lost 0 bases and the J gene lost 9 bases, with 9 bases spanning the gap. This CDR3 region has 12 residues. Germline CDR1 is SGHRS and CDR2 is YFSETQ. The CDR3 is CASSLDGGKAFL. The CDR3 bases are TGCGCCAGCAGCTTGGATGGGGGCAAAGCTTTCCTT.

A word on this clonotype: One base away lies a much larger clone, so this may be a sequencing read error. The chain uses TRBV18 and TRBJ2-5; tentative D call: TRBD1 (6 bases). Trimming shortened V by 3 bases and J by 5 bases, and 13 bases separated the two germline ends. This CDR3 is 14 amino acids long. Germline V lookup: CDR1 KGHSH, CDR2 LQKENI. The CDR3 region has the DNA TGTGCCAGCTCACCGGGGGCCACAAGGGAGACCCAGTACTTC. Protein product: CASSPGATRETQYF. Based on the CDR3 plus reference TRBV18 and TRBJ2-5, the full variable domain is NAGVMQNPRHLVRRRGQEARLRCSPMKGHSHVYWYRQLPEEGLKFMVYLQKENIIDESGMPKERFSAEFPKEGPSILRIQQVVRGDSAAYFCASSPGATRETQYFGPGTRLLVL.

This clonotype was seen at least ten times. The genes are TRBV2 and TRBJ2-5; either TRBD1 or TRBD2 may supply D (5 bases each). The V end lost 9 bases, the J end lost 5 bases, and 13 bases lay between the germline ends. From germline, CDR1 is SNHLY and CDR2 FYNNEI. CDR3 length: 12 residues. In DNA form, the CDR3 reads TGTGCCAGTCTCAGGGACGGTGAGACCCAGTACTTC. Translated: CASLRDGETQYF.

This clonotype came up a few times. The gene calls are TRBV28 and TRBJ2-5; D is tentatively TRBD1 or TRBD2 (5 bases each). CDR3 length: 15 residues. Germline loops: CDR1 MDHEN, CDR2 SYDVKM. Trimming removed 6 bases at V and 4 bases at J, with 18 bases between. The CDR3 protein is CASSPPGPTGETQYF. In DNA form, the CDR3 reads TGTGCCAGCAGCCCCCCGGGACCGACTGGAGAGACCCAGTACTTC.

The sample holds many counts of this clonotype. A read error may account for a junction end that differs from germline. The chain carries TRBV6-5 and TRBJ1-5; 7 nucleotides match TRBD1. The V gene's germline CDR1 is MNHEY and CDR2 SVGAGI. The CDR3 is 14 residues long. The CDR3 bases are TGTGCCAGCAGTGACTCAGGGGGAAGTCAGCCCCAGCATTTT. It specifies CASSDSGGSQPQHF.